Presented here are 27 T cell receptor beta chains from one specimen sequenced in a study of control samples from healthy donors and cancer patients. Using immunoSEQ multiplex PCR, the repertoire was profiled, and TCRdb retains in-frame clones only, with some absent. The profile shows 96,000 or so clones, roughly 93% of them singletons. Sequencing was performed on blood. Receptors originate from a man between 18 and 35 years old in good health.

The chain couples TRBV7-2 to TRBJ2-5; D may be TRBD1 or TRBD2 (5 bases each). Trimming took off 4 bases at V and 4 bases at J, with 10 bases between the two ends. Germline V gene sequence: CDR1 SGHTA, CDR2 FQGNSA. This CDR3 is built from 13 residues. CDR3 sequence reads: CASSSSGRETQYF. CDR3 nucleotides: TGTGCCAGCAGCTCCTCGGGGCGAGAGACCCAGTACTTC.

The chain recombines TRBV27 with TRBJ2-2, with a tentative D call TRBD2 (6 bases). Per germline, CDR1 MNHEY and CDR2 SMNVEV (reference sequence). V was shortened by 1 base and J by 0 bases, with 15 bases between the two germline ends. This CDR3 has 18 amino acids. The CDR3 reads CASSLWGGIGANTGELFF. The CDR3 region has the DNA TGTGCCAGCAGTTTATGGGGAGGAATCGGGGCGAACACCGGGGAGCTGTTTTTT.

V gene TRBV6-1 combines with J gene TRBJ1-2; tentatively, D is TRBD1 (5 bases). The germline V gene encodes CDR1 MNHNS and CDR2 SASEGT. Trimming took off 7 bases at V and 4 bases at J, with 13 bases between the two ends. This CDR3 is 13 amino acids long. The CDR3 here is CASKPRQFYGYTF. The CDR3 DNA is TGTGCCAGCAAACCGAGACAGTTCTATGGCTACACCTTC.

The chain links TRBV7-2 to TRBJ1-2; D remains ambiguous. The CDR3 has 13 amino acids. The germline CDR1 and CDR2 sequences are SGHTA and FQGNSA. With 2 bases removed from V and 0 bases from J, the gap between germline ends came to 4 bases. CDR3 DNA: TGTGCCAGCAGCTTACAAGCTAACTATGGCTACACCTTC. Its protein is CASSLQANYGYTF.

The chain joins TRBV10-1 to TRBJ1-4, with TRBD1 matching over 11 bases. Trimming cost V 6 bases and J 7 bases; bases outside gene matches: 4. Germline CDR1 WNHNN, CDR2 SYGVQD (reference sequence). This CDR3 spans 14 amino acids. The CDR3 protein is CASSAGTGGEKLFF. The CDR3 DNA is TGCGCCAGCAGCGCCGGGACAGGGGGTGAAAAACTGTTTTTT.

The chain joins TRBV19 to TRBJ1-5; a weak D match, TRBD1 (5 bases). The CDR3 covers 17 residues. Looked up from germline, CDR1 is LNHDA and CDR2 is SQIVND (reference sequence). Trimming removed 1 base at V and 1 base at J, with 14 bases between. In DNA, the CDR3 is TGTGCCAGTAGTATAGCGGGGGGACTGGGAAGCAATCAGCCCCAGCATTTT. Translation: CASSIAGGLGSNQPQHF. The full variable domain, rest sourced from reference TRBV19 and TRBJ1-5, is DGGITQSPKYLFRKEGQNVTLSCEQNLNHDAMYWYRQDPGQGLRLIYYSQIVNDFQKGDIAEGYSVSREKKESFPLTVTSAQKNPTAFYLCASSIAGGLGSNQPQHFGDGTRLSIL.

The chain employs TRBV5-6 and TRBJ2-1, with 11 positions matching TRBD1. This CDR3 has 16 residues. With 0 bases clipped from V and 6 bases from J, the junction kept 5 bases outside the gene matches. Germline values: CDR1 SGHDT, CDR2 YYEEEE. Written as DNA, the CDR3 is TGTGCCAGCAGCTTGGTCCCGGGACAGGGGGTCAATGAGCAGTTCTTC. This translates into CASSLVPGQGVNEQFF.

The CDR3 DNA is TGTGCCAGTAGTATAAGAGGAGGTGCCGATCAGCCCCAGCATTTT. This gives the protein CASSIRGGADQPQHF. This chain uses TRBV19 with TRBJ1-5; D is undetermined. V lost 2 bases and J lost 5, with 13 bases in between. This CDR3 has 15 residues. CDR1 and CDR2 (germline): LNHDA, SQIVND (reference sequence).

The chain uses TRBV29-1 and TRBJ1-1; 8 bases match TRBD1. This CDR3 has 12 residues. The germline CDR1 and CDR2 sequences are SQVTM and ANQGSEA. With V trimmed by 5 bases and J by 6 bases, 5 bases remained unmatched. CDR3 amino acids: CSVMTGVAEAFF. In DNA form, the CDR3 reads TGCAGCGTTATGACAGGGGTCGCTGAAGCTTTCTTT.

The chain links TRBV7-2 to TRBJ2-2, with no clear D. The CDR3 runs to 13 residues. With 5 bases removed from V and 2 bases from J, the gap between germline ends came to 6 bases. CDR1 is SGHTA, CDR2 FQGNSA, per germline. The CDR3 region has the DNA TGTGCCAGCAGCCGTAAAAACACCGGGGAGCTGTTTTTT. This encodes CASSRKNTGELFF.

The chain joins TRBV9 to TRBJ1-1; D possibly corresponds to TRBD1 (5 bases). Trimming removed 4 bases from V and 1 base from J, with 8 bases in between. Germline V CDR1 and CDR2: SGDLS, YYNGEE. This CDR3 has 13 amino acids. CDR3 bases: TGTGCCAGCAGCTCCGGACAGAACACTGAAGCTTTCTTT. Translating gives CASSSGQNTEAFF.

The V and J genes are TRBV4-2 and TRBJ2-5; D is uncertain. The CDR3 spans 17 residues. The V gene lost 0 bases and the J gene lost 5 bases, with 19 bases spanning the gap. The germline V gene has CDR1 LGHNA and CDR2 YNFKEQ. The CDR3 nucleotides read TGTGCCAGCAGCCAAGATTGGTCAACCAGTATGATGGAGACCCAGTACTTC. Protein sequence: CASSQDWSTSMMETQYF.

This sequence joins TRBV19 and TRBJ2-4; 9 bases map to TRBD1. V was clipped by 5 bases and J by 0 bases; unmatched bases: 11. Germline V gene lookup returns CDR1 LNHDA and CDR2 SQIVND (reference sequence). This CDR3 is built from 18 residues. Here the CDR3 reads CASSARTGAILAKNIQYF. Written as DNA, the CDR3 is TGTGCCAGTAGTGCCCGGACAGGGGCGATACTAGCCAAAAACATTCAGTACTTC.

This sequence joins TRBV7-6 and TRBJ2-7, with TRBD1 matching over 7 bases. V lost 2 bases, J lost 0 bases, and 4 bases stayed unmatched. Germline lookup yields CDR1 SGHVS and CDR2 FNYEAQ. This CDR3 is 15 amino acids long. CDR3 amino acids: CASSLTGTDSYEQYF. As DNA, the CDR3 is TGTGCCAGCAGCTTAACCGGGACAGACTCCTACGAGCAGTACTTC. The full variable domain, rest sourced from reference TRBV7-6 and TRBJ2-7, is GAGVSQSPRYKVTKRGQDVALRCDPISGHVSLYWYRQALGQGPEFLTYFNYEAQQDKSGLPNDRFSAERPEGSISTLTIQRTEQRDSAMYRCASSLTGTDSYEQYFGPGTRLTVT.

The V call is TRBV5-1, the J call TRBJ2-1; 7 bases are a match to TRBD2. The CDR3 contains 15 residues. With 4 bases clipped from V and 10 bases from J, the junction kept 14 bases outside the gene matches. Germline-derived CDR1 and CDR2 are SGHRS and YFSETQ. This chain's CDR3 is CASSPTSLGVGEQFF. DNA for the CDR3: TGCGCCAGCAGCCCGACTAGCCTCGGGGTAGGGGAGCAGTTCTTC.

This clone has a single count. The V call is TRBV5-4, the J call TRBJ1-1; no clear D. The CDR3 contains 14 residues. Germline-derived CDR1 and CDR2 are SGHNT and YYREEE (reference sequence). Trimming left V 0 bases short and J 0 bases short, with 6 bases between. This CDR3 reads CASSLGFMNTEAFF. Written as DNA, the CDR3 is TGTGCCAGCAGCTTGGGCTTCATGAACACTGAAGCTTTCTTT.

J is TRBJ1-3 and V is TRBV30; D ambiguous. The CDR3 sequence is 12 residues long. V gave up 2 bases and J gave up 2 bases, with 4 bases separating them. Germline values: CDR1 GTSNPN, CDR2 SVGIG (reference sequence). CDR3 residues: CAWSSTGNTIYF. For the CDR3, the DNA is TGTGCCTGGAGTTCGACTGGAAACACCATATATTTT.

The genes are TRBV5-1 and TRBJ1-5, with D unclear. V lost 5 bases and J lost 6, with 12 bases in between. CDR3 size: 13 residues. CDR1 is SGHRS and CDR2 is YFSETQ in the germline V gene. Here the CDR3 DNA reads TGCGCCAGCAGGGGAGATTTTTCTCAGCCCCAGCATTTT. Translating gives CASRGDFSQPQHF. The full variable domain, its missing parts supplied by reference TRBV5-1 and TRBJ1-5, is KAGVTQTPRYLIKTRGQQVTLSCSPISGHRSVSWYQQTPGQGLQFLFEYFSETQRNKGNFPGRFSGRQFSNSRSEMNVSTLELGDSALYLCASRGDFSQPQHFGDGTRLSIL.

The CDR3 sequence: CASSHETTNEKLFF. The CDR3 DNA reads as TGTGCCAGCTCACACGAAACAACTAATGAAAAACTGTTTTTT. The gene calls are TRBV18 and TRBJ1-4, with no clear D. The ends were cut back, 4 bases at V and 0 bases at J, with 6 bases in the middle. Per germline, CDR1 KGHSH and CDR2 LQKENI. CDR3 length: 14 residues.

Only a few counts were recorded for this clone. This rearrangement joins TRBV29-1 to TRBJ2-2, with D unresolved. Per the germline V gene, CDR1 is SQVTM and CDR2 is ANQGSEA. This CDR3 has 13 residues. The V end lost 4 bases, the J end lost 6 bases, and 12 bases lay between the germline ends. The CDR3 DNA reads as TGCAGCGTTGCTAGAGTGGAAGCCGGGGAGCTGTTTTTT. Its translation: CSVARVEAGELFF.

This sequence joins TRBV12-3 or TRBV12-4 and TRBJ1-2; no definite D call. V was trimmed by 1 base and J by 2 bases, leaving 5 bases between them. This CDR3 is 13 amino acids long. CDR3 protein: CASSLGGNYGYTF. CDR3 DNA sequence: TGTGCCAGCAGTTTAGGGGGAAACTATGGCTACACCTTC.

This sequence joins TRBV15 and TRBJ1-1; 10 bases line up with TRBD1. V lost 3 bases, J lost 4 bases, and 8 bases stayed unmatched. The CDR3 contains 16 residues. CDR1 and CDR2 (germline): LNHNV, YYDKDF (reference sequence). Here the CDR3 DNA reads TGTGCCACCAGCAGTCGCACCGGGACAGGGGTCACTGAAGCTTTCTTT. It yields the protein CATSSRTGTGVTEAFF.

V and J are TRBV19 and TRBJ2-7; 9 nucleotides align to TRBD2. Trimming cost V 4 bases and J 0 bases; bases outside gene matches: 7. Germline CDR1 and CDR2: LNHDA and SQIVND (reference sequence). The CDR3 extends over 16 amino acids. This chain's CDR3 is CASSTAGTSTSYEQYF. The CDR3 nucleotides are TGTGCCAGTAGTACGGCCGGGACTAGCACCTCCTACGAGCAGTACTTC.

The chain carries TRBV13 and TRBJ2-7; TRBD1 matches 8 bases. Germline values: CDR1 PRHDT, CDR2 FYEKMQ (reference sequence). The V and J ends lost 5 bases and 5 bases, in that order; junction bases with no gene match: 5. The CDR3 totals 13 residues. In DNA, the CDR3 is TGTGCCAGCAGCCTGACAGGGGAGGACGAGCAGTACTTC. This translates into CASSLTGEDEQYF.

The V and J genes are TRBV2 and TRBJ1-2, with a weak D call TRBD1 (6 bases). The germline gives CDR1 SNHLY, CDR2 FYNNEI. The CDR3 loop spans 12 amino acids. With 6 bases removed from V and 2 bases from J, the gap between germline ends came to 7 bases. The CDR3 DNA reads as TGTGCCAGCAGAGACAGGAACTATGGCTACACCTTC. This codes for CASRDRNYGYTF.

This chain joins TRBV7-2 and TRBJ1-6; D might be TRBD1 (5 bases). The CDR3 length is 15 residues. The germline V gene has CDR1 SGHTA and CDR2 FQGNSA. Trimming left V 2 bases short and J 6 bases short, with 11 bases between. CDR3 DNA: TGTGCCAGCAGCTTAAACCAGGGCGGTAATTCACCCCTCCACTTT. As protein: CASSLNQGGNSPLHF.

V is TRBV4-1 and J is TRBJ1-5; no firm D call. There are 18 residues in the CDR3. Germline assignment: CDR1 MGHRA and CDR2 YSYEKL. V shed 1 base and J shed 0 bases, with 16 bases lying between them. CDR3 in amino acids: CASSQGMSQAYSNQPQHF. The DNA for the CDR3 is TGCGCCAGCAGCCAAGGCATGTCGCAAGCTTATAGCAATCAGCCCCAGCATTTT.